One sample yielded the 9 T cell receptor beta chains listed below, sequenced in a study of brain T cells in children with intractable seizures. The table came from immunoSEQ multiplex PCR; TCRdb's copy has only in-frame clones and leaves some out. The top ten clones hold less than 30% of a sample with about 80,000 clones, about 90% of them seen once. The sample consisted of peripheral blood, taken at surgery. The receptors come from a girl under 10 years old with Rasmussen encephalitis and intractable seizures.

The chain carries TRBV6-5 and TRBJ1-2; D possibly corresponds to TRBD1 (5 bases). V lost 7 bases, J lost 1 base, and 13 bases lay in between. CDR3 length: 14 residues. Germline-derived CDR1 and CDR2 are MNHEY and SVGAGI. The CDR3 region has the DNA TGTGCCAGCATTCGAACAGGAGTTAACTATGGCTACACCTTC. Translated: CASIRTGVNYGYTF.

The chain employs TRBV11-2 and TRBJ1-2, with TRBD1 matching 9 bases. Germline CDR1 reads SGHAT; CDR2 reads FQNNGV. There are 15 residues in the CDR3. The trim removed 5 bases at V and 9 bases at J, leaving 13 bases unmatched. The CDR3 reads CASSLGFGQGSRYTF. CDR3 in DNA: TGTGCCAGCAGCCTAGGGTTCGGACAGGGGAGCCGCTACACCTTC. The whole variable domain, filled in from reference TRBV11-2 and TRBJ1-2, reads EAGVAQSPRYKIIEKRQSVAFWCNPISGHATLYWYQQILGQGPKLLIQFQNNGVVDDSQLPKDRFSAERLKGVDSTLKIQPAKLEDSAVYLCASSLGFGQGSRYTFGSGTRLTVV.

The chain joins TRBV29-1 to TRBJ2-1, with D perhaps TRBD1 (5 bases). The CDR3 sequence is 11 residues long. V lost 8 bases, J lost 8 bases, and 13 bases lay in between. Looked up from germline, CDR1 is SQVTM and CDR2 is ANQGSEA. CDR3 in amino acids: CSSTWGYEQFF. The CDR3 DNA is TGCAGCTCGACCTGGGGCTATGAGCAGTTCTTC.

The chain employs TRBV2 and TRBJ1-2, with D possibly being TRBD1 (5 bases). This CDR3 is 14 amino acids long. Trimming stripped 4 bases from V and 2 bases from J, with 11 bases between. CDR1 and CDR2 (germline): SNHLY, FYNNEI. The CDR3 here is CASSVEGTNYGYTF. In nucleotides, the CDR3 is TGTGCCAGCAGTGTAGAAGGGACGAACTATGGCTACACCTTC.

A remark on this clone: The junction differs from germline at one of its ends, possibly a read error. V gene TRBV7-7 combines with J gene TRBJ2-7; either TRBD1 or TRBD2 may supply D (5 bases each). The length of the CDR3 is 15 residues. CDR1 and CDR2 (germline): SSHAT, FNYEAQ (reference sequence). CDR3 DNA sequence: TGTGCTAGCAGCTTAGATCGAGGGGCCCGTTACGAGCAGTACTTC. It is translated as CASSLDRGARYEQYF.

The chain recombines TRBV28 with TRBJ1-1; tentatively, D is TRBD1 (5 bases). The CDR3 spans 15 residues. V lost 2 bases, J lost 0 bases, and 10 bases lay in between. Germline CDR1 MDHEN, CDR2 SYDVKM. CDR3 in amino acids: CASSLHTTVNTEAFF. DNA for the CDR3: TGTGCCAGCAGTTTACACACGACAGTGAACACTGAAGCTTTCTTT.

The gene calls are TRBV18 and TRBJ1-1; no definite D call. Germline CDR1 and CDR2: KGHSH and LQKENI. The CDR3 length is 12 residues. The V gene lost 5 bases and the J gene lost 3 bases, with 7 bases spanning the gap. DNA for the CDR3: TGTGCCAGCTCAGGCGGTCACACTGAAGCTTTCTTT. Translating gives CASSGGHTEAFF. Complete variable domain (other parts from reference TRBV18 and TRBJ1-1): NAGVMQNPRHLVRRRGQEARLRCSPMKGHSHVYWYRQLPEEGLKFMVYLQKENIIDESGMPKERFSAEFPKEGPSILRIQQVVRGDSAAYFCASSGGHTEAFFGQGTRLTVV.

This chain joins TRBV4-1 and TRBJ1-3; TRBD1 matches 7 bases. CDR1 and CDR2 from the germline V gene are MGHRA and YSYEKL. V gave up 1 base and J gave up 6 bases; unmatched junction bases: 15. The CDR3 is made up of 18 amino acids. This chain's CDR3 is CASSQVWAQGTVLNTIYF. In nucleotides, the CDR3 is TGCGCCAGCAGCCAAGTATGGGCACAAGGGACAGTTTTAAACACCATATATTTT.

This chain connects TRBV27 to TRBJ2-1; 7 bases align to TRBD2. Per the germline V gene, CDR1 is MNHEY and CDR2 is SMNVEV (reference sequence). The CDR3 extends over 16 amino acids. With 4 bases clipped from V and 0 bases from J, the junction kept 6 bases outside the gene matches. The DNA for the CDR3 is TGTGCCAGCAGTTACGGGGGGAAAAGCTCCTACAATGAGCAGTTCTTC. This translates into CASSYGGKSSYNEQFF.